This T cell receptor beta chain is drawn from a study of post-analysis software for immune sequencing data. Turning to the study itself: Courses of disease covered relapsing-remitting, secondary progressive and progressive-relapsing multiple sclerosis. Regarding the study as a whole: A significant reduction in normalized Chao1 diversity was observed in multiple sclerosis patients versus controls. TRBV5-6, TRBV5-1 and TRBV20-1 belonged to a set of a few TRBV segments that were more frequent in patients than controls. Samples from one preparation batch, clustered by F measure, grouped strongly together.

Trimming removed 2 bases from V and 3 bases from J, with 17 bases in between. The CDR3 loop spans 16 amino acids. Per the germline V gene, CDR1 is SEHNR and CDR2 is FQNEAQ (reference sequence). Each TCR beta cDNA library carried unique molecular identifiers. The yield from about 1 to 10 million T cells was 500,000 or so cDNA molecules in total. Using its own MiXCR run on the PCR reads, TCRdb lists one record per CDR3 protein. The profile shows hundreds of thousands of distinct CDR3 sequences, roughly 58% of them singletons. Notes on this clonotype: The target antigen is unknown.

The V call is TRBV7-9, the J call TRBJ2-7; tentative D call: TRBD2 (6 bases). Sequencing input: blood. This clonotype originated in a girl aged 5 to 17 with multiple sclerosis. CDR3 DNA sequence: TGTGCCAGCAGCTTATCCACCGGGAGTAACCACTACGAGCAGTACTTC. Protein sequence: CASSLSTGSNHYEQYF.